This TCR beta chain derives from a study of shared clonotypes between healthy human individuals. Study-wide points: The donor pool, a small one, limited the genetic and exposure-history diversity represented.

The CDR3 totals 13 residues. Germline loops: CDR1 SGHVS, CDR2 FQNEAQ. Deletions cut 5 bases from V and 5 bases from J, with 12 bases between. The assay was immunoSEQ multiplex PCR, and TCRdb's table has in-frame clones only and misses some. In the table there are 730,000 or so clones, about three quarters of which are singletons. Points on this clone: What it binds is not known.

The sequenced sample was memory CD4+ T cells sorted from blood. As for subset: CD45RA-negative fraction. The TCR originated in a woman aged 30 to 39 in good health. The V and J genes are TRBV7-8 and TRBJ1-1; a possible D gene is TRBD1 (5 bases). The CDR3 region has the DNA TGTGCCAGCAGCCCGACAGTGTCAACTGAAGCTTTCTTT. This gives the protein CASSPTVSTEAFF.